A single sample is the source of the 12 T cell receptor beta chains below, sequenced in a study of blood T cell repertoires in COVID-19. Profiled with immunoSEQ multiplex PCR; TCRdb holds only in-frame clones, not every one. The table shows about 190,000 clones, with under 85% occurring only once. Sequenced input: peripheral blood. The receptor source for this set is a woman between 40 and 55 years old with acute or convalescent COVID-19.

The chain uses TRBV7-6 and TRBJ2-1; a weak D match, TRBD2 (6 bases). V lost 5 bases and J lost 0, with 11 bases in between. CDR1 and CDR2 (germline): SGHVS, FNYEAQ. The CDR3 length is 15 residues. The DNA for the CDR3 is TGTGCCAGCAGCCTTGGGACTGTCTCCTACAATGAGCAGTTCTTC. Amino acid sequence: CASSLGTVSYNEQFF.

The chain combines TRBV7-9 with TRBJ2-7; 12 bases line up with TRBD1. The CDR3 is 18 residues long. V lost 5 bases, J lost 2 bases, and 13 bases stayed unmatched. Germline CDR1 and CDR2: SEHNR and FQNEAQ (reference sequence). CDR3 protein: CASSAGTGGWLVPYEQYF. The CDR3 coding sequence is TGTGCCAGCAGCGCTGGGACAGGGGGCTGGTTGGTCCCCTACGAGCAGTACTTC.

The chain uses TRBV24-1 and TRBJ1-2; D is perhaps TRBD1 (6 bases). Germline CDR1 is KGHDR and CDR2 is SFDVKD. The CDR3 runs to 13 residues. V was cut by 3 bases and J by 6 bases, with 10 bases left in between. The DNA for the CDR3 is TGTGCCACCAGTGATCCAAACAGGGATGGCTACACCTTC. It is translated as CATSDPNRDGYTF.

This chain joins TRBV6-5 and TRBJ1-1, with TRBD1 matching over 7 bases. Germline trimming cut 4 bases from V and 0 bases from J; bases unmatched to any gene: 2. Germline CDR1 MNHEY, CDR2 SVGAGI. The CDR3 is 14 amino acids. The DNA for the CDR3 is TGTGCCAGCAGTTCCCAGGGGGTGAACACTGAAGCTTTCTTT. Translated: CASSSQGVNTEAFF.

The chain has TRBV29-1 and TRBJ1-1; TRBD1 aligns across 9 bases. This CDR3 contains 13 residues. After removal of 4 bases from V and 7 bases from J, the junction contained 7 bases not matched to a gene. Per germline, CDR1 SQVTM and CDR2 ANQGSEA. The CDR3 loop is CSVVGTGQGEAFF. DNA of the CDR3: TGCAGCGTTGTAGGGACAGGGCAGGGTGAAGCTTTCTTT.

The chain uses TRBV29-1 and TRBJ2-3; a possible D gene is TRBD1 (5 bases). In germline, CDR1 is SQVTM, CDR2 ANQGSEA. V lost 3 bases and J lost 7, with 17 bases in between. The CDR3 is 14 amino acids. CDR3 loop: CSVDGWAGSNTQYF. CDR3 coding DNA: TGCAGCGTTGACGGGTGGGCAGGGTCTAATACGCAGTATTTT.

The chain couples TRBV20-1 to TRBJ1-5; D perhaps matches TRBD1 (6 bases). Germline CDR1 DFQATT, CDR2 SNEGSKA (reference sequence). V lost 6 bases and J 6 bases, leaving 9 bases between the germline ends. CDR3 length: 11 residues. CDR3 region: CSALDSQPQHF. The CDR3 DNA sequence: TGCAGTGCCCTGGACAGTCAGCCCCAGCATTTT.

This sequence joins TRBV2 and TRBJ2-4, with D perhaps matching TRBD1 (6 bases). This CDR3 has 12 residues. V lost 7 bases to trimming and J lost 4 bases, with 8 bases between them. Germline V gene sequence: CDR1 SNHLY, CDR2 FYNNEI. The CDR3 protein is CASTQGKNIQYF. In nucleotides, the CDR3 is TGTGCCAGCACCCAGGGGAAAAACATTCAGTACTTC.

The genes are TRBV7-6 and TRBJ2-5; 8 nucleotides line up with TRBD1. Germline CDR1 reads SGHVS; CDR2 reads FNYEAQ. This CDR3 has 17 amino acids. V shed 7 bases and J 1 base; nucleotides not matched to a gene: 14. The CDR3 DNA sequence: TGTGCCAGCAACCATTACCGGAGCAGGGGGCCCCAAGAGACCCAGTACTTC. Encoded protein: CASNHYRSRGPQETQYF. The full variable domain, its missing parts supplied by reference TRBV7-6 and TRBJ2-5, is GAGVSQSPRYKVTKRGQDVALRCDPISGHVSLYWYRQALGQGPEFLTYFNYEAQQDKSGLPNDRFSAERPEGSISTLTIQRTEQRDSAMYRCASNHYRSRGPQETQYFGPGTRLLVL.

In this sample, this clone turned up once. The chain joins TRBV14 to TRBJ1-1; tentatively, D is TRBD1 (5 bases). V gave up 4 bases and J gave up 4 bases, with 22 bases separating them. This CDR3 contains 17 residues. Germline CDR1 SGHDN, CDR2 FVKESK. The CDR3 coding sequence is TGTGCCAGCAGCCCATCTTGGTTTGGGGGGAGAACCACTGAAGCTTTCTTT. Its protein is CASSPSWFGGRTTEAFF.

The V gene is TRBV5-1, the J gene TRBJ2-7, with TRBD1 matching 9 bases. V was clipped by 0 bases and J by 4 bases; unmatched bases: 5. The length of the CDR3 is 15 residues. Germline V CDR1 and CDR2: SGHRS, YFSETQ. The CDR3 DNA is TGCGCCAGCAGCTTGGAGGGGACAGGGTTTTACGAGCAGTACTTC. This gives the protein CASSLEGTGFYEQYF.

The chain carries TRBV12-3 or TRBV12-4 and TRBJ1-5, with unresolved D. The CDR3 loop spans 11 amino acids. The germline V and J ends were trimmed by 5 bases and 9 bases, with 8 bases remaining between them. This CDR3 reads CASSRGGPQHF. DNA for the CDR3: TGTGCCAGCAGTCGGGGTGGGCCCCAGCATTTT.